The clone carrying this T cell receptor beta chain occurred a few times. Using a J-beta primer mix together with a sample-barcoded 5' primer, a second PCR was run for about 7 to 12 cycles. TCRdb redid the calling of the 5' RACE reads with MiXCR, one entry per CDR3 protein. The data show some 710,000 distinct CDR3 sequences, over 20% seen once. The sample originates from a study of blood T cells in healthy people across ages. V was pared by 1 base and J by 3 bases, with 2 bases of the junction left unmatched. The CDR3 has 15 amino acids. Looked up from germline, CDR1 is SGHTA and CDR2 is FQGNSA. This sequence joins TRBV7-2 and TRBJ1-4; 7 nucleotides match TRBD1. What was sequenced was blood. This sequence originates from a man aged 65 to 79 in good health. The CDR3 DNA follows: TGTGCCAGCAGCTTAGAAGGGACAGCTAATGAAAAACTGTTTTTT. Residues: CASSLEGTANEKLFF.